This T cell receptor (beta chain) appears in the sequencing data of a study of blood T cell repertoires in COVID-19. The CDR3 length is 13 residues. V lost 3 bases and J lost 3; bases outside the gene matches: 1. Germline V lookup: CDR1 WNHNN, CDR2 SYGVQD (reference sequence). The method was immunoSEQ multiplex PCR; TCRdb's version includes in-frame clones alone and lacks a portion of them. The table has approximately 220,000 clones, roughly 80% seen once. This clone has only a few counts. The TCR was taken from a woman of 80 years or more with acute or convalescent COVID-19. The chain combines TRBV10-1 with TRBJ2-7, with 8 bases lining up with TRBD1. Sequenced: peripheral blood. Here the CDR3 reads CASSDGQGYEQYF. In DNA, the CDR3 is TGCGCCAGCAGTGACGGACAGGGCTACGAGCAGTACTTC.